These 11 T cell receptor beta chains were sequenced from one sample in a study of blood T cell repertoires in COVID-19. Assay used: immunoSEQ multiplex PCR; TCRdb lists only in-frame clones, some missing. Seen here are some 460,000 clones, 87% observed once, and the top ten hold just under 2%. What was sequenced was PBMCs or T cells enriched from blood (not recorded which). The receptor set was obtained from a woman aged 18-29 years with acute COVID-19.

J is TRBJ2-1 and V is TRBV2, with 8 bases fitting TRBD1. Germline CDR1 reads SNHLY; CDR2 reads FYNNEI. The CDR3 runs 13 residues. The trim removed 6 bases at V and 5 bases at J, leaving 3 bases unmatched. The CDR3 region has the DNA TGTGCCAGCAGGGCGACAGGGGACAATGAGCAGTTCTTC. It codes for CASRATGDNEQFF.

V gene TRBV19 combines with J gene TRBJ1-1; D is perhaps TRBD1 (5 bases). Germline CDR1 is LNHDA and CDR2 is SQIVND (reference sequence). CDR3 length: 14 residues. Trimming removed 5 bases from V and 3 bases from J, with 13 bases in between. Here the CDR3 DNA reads TGTGCCAGTAGTCCACAGACAGTGCACACTGAAGCTTTCTTT. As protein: CASSPQTVHTEAFF.

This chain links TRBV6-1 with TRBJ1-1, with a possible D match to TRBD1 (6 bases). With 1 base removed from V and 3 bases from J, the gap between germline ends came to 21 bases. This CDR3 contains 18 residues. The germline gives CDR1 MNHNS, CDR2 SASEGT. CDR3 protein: CASSEGLRLGARDTEAFF. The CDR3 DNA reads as TGTGCCAGCAGTGAAGGTCTACGGCTGGGGGCAAGGGACACTGAAGCTTTCTTT.

CDR3 sequence reads: CASSKTGEEQYF. DNA for the CDR3: TGTGCCAGCAGTAAAACAGGGGAAGAGCAGTACTTC. The gene calls are TRBV12-3 or TRBV12-4 and TRBJ2-7; 7 bases are shared with TRBD1. After removal of 5 bases from V and 7 bases from J, the junction contained 5 bases not matched to a gene. This CDR3 has 12 residues.

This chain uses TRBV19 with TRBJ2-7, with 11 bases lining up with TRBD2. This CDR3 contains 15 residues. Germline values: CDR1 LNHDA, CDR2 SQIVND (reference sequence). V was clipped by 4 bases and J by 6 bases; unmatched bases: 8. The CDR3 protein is CASSKTSGIRIEQYF. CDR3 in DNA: TGTGCCAGTAGTAAGACTAGCGGGATCCGGATCGAGCAGTACTTC.

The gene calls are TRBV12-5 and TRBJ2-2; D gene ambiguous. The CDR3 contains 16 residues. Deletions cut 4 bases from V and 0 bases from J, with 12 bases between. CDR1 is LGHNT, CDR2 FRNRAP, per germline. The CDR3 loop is CASGYRDASNTGELFF. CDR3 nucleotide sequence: TGTGCTAGTGGTTATCGAGATGCCTCGAACACCGGGGAGCTGTTTTTT.

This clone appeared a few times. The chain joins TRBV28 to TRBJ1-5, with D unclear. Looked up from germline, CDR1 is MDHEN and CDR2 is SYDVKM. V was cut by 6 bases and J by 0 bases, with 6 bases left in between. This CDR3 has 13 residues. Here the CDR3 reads CASRINSNQPQHF. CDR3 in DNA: TGTGCCAGCAGAATCAATAGCAATCAGCCCCAGCATTTT.

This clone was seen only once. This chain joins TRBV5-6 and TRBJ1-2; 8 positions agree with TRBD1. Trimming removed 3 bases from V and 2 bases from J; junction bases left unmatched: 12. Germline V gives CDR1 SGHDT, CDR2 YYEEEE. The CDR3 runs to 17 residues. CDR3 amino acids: CASSSDLTTGANYGYTF. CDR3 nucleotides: TGTGCCAGCAGCTCTGACCTCACGACAGGGGCCAACTATGGCTACACCTTC.

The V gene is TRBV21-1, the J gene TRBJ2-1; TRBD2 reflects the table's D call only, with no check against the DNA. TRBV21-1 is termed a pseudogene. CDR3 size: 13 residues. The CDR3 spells CASSTWSSPEKFF. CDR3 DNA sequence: TGTGCCAGCAGCACGTGGTCTAGCCCAGAGAAGTTCTTC.

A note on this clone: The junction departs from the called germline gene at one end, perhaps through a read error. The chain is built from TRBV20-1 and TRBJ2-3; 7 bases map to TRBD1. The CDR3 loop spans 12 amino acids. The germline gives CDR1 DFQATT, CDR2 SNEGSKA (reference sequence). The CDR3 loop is CSASSSETGNNF. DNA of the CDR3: TGCAGTGCTAGTTCTTCCGAGACAGGGAATAATTTT.

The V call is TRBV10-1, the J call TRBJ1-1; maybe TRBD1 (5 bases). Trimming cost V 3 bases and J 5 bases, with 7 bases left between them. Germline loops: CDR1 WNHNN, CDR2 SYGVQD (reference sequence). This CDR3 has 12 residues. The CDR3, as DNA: TGCGCCAGCAGTGACCGGGGGACTGAAGCTTTCTTT. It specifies CASSDRGTEAFF.